This T cell receptor beta chain stems from a study of control samples from healthy donors and cancer patients. The germline gives CDR1 SGHAT, CDR2 FQNNGV. With 1 base removed from V and 6 bases from J, the gap between germline ends came to 9 bases. This CDR3 has 13 amino acids. Using immunoSEQ multiplex PCR, the repertoire was profiled, and TCRdb retains in-frame clones only, with some absent. The sample has 350,000 to 450,000 clones; approximately 90% are singletons. This receptor was identified in a man between 35 and 55 years old with head and neck cancer. The chain has TRBV11-2 and TRBJ1-2; D is uncertain. Sequenced sample: PBMCs. In DNA, the CDR3 is TGTGCCAGCAGCTTAGGAGGGAGGAATGGCTACACCTTC. It is translated as CASSLGGRNGYTF.